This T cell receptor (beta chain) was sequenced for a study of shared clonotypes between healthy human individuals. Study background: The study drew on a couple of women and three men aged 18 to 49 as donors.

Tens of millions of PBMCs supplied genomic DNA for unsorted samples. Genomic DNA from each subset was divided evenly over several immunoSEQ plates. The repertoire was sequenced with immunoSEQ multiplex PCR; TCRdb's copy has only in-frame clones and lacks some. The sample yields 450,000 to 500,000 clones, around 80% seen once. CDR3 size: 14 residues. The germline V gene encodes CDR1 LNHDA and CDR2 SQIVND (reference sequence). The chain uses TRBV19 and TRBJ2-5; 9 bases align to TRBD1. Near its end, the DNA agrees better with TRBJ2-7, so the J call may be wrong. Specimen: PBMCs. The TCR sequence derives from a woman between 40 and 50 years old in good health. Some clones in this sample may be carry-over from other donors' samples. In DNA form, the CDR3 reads TGTGCCAGCTCACAGGGGGCCGCCCCCTACGAGCAGTACTTC. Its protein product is CASSQGAAPYEQYF.